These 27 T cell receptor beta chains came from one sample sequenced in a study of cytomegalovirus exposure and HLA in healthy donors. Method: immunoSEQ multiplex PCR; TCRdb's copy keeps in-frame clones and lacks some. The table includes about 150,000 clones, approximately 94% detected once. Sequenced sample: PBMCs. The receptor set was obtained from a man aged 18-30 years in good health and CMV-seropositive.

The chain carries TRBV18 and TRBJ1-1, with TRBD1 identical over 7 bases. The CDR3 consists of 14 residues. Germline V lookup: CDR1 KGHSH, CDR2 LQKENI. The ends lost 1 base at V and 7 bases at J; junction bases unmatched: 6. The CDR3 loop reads CASSPLQGGSEAFF. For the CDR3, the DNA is TGTGCCAGCTCACCACTGCAGGGGGGTAGTGAAGCTTTCTTT.

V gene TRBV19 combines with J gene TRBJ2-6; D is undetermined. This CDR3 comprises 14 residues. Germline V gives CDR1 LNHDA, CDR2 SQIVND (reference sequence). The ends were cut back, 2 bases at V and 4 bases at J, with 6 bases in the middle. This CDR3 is CASSIISGANVLTF. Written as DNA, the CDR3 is TGTGCCAGTAGTATAATTTCAGGGGCCAACGTCCTGACTTTC.

The CDR3 reads CASSFRASNTGELFF. The CDR3 nucleotides are TGCGCCAGCAGCTTCAGGGCATCGAACACCGGGGAGCTGTTTTTT. The V and J genes are TRBV5-1 and TRBJ2-2; weak D call: TRBD1 (5 bases). Per the germline V gene, CDR1 is SGHRS and CDR2 is YFSETQ. The CDR3 length is 15 residues. The V end lost 2 bases, the J end lost 0 bases, and 8 bases lay between the germline ends.

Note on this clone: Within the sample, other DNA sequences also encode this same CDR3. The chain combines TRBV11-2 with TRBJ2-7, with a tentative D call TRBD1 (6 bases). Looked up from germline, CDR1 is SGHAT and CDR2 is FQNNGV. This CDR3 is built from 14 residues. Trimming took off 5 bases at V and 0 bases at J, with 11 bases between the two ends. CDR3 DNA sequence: TGTGCCAGCAGCCTACAGGGCGCCTCCTACGAGCAGTACTTC. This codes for CASSLQGASYEQYF.

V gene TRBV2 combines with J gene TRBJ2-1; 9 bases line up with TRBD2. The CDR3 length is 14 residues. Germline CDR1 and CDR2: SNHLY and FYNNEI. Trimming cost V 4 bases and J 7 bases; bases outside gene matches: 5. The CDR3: CASSGGRAKNEQFF. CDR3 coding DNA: TGTGCCAGCAGTGGCGGGAGGGCCAAGAATGAGCAGTTCTTC.

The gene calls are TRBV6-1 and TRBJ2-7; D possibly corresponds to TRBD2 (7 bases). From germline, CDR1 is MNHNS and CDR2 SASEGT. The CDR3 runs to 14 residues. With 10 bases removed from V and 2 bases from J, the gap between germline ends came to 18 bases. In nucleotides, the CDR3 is TGTGCCACCGCGCGGGGGCATTCGCCCTACGAGCAGTACTTC. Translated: CATARGHSPYEQYF.

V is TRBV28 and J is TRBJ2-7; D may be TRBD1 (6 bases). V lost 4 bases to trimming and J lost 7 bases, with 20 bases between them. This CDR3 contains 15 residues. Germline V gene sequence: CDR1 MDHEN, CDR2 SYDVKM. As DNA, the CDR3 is TGTGCCAGCAGTTACCAACTCTACAGGGTCGGAGAGCAGTACTTC. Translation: CASSYQLYRVGEQYF.

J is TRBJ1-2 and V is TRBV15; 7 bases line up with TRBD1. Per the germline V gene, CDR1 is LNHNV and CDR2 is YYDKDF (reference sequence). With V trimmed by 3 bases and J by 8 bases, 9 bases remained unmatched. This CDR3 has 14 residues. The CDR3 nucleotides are TGTGCCACCAGCAGCCCCTCAGGGGGATTGGGCTACACCTTC. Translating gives CATSSPSGGLGYTF.

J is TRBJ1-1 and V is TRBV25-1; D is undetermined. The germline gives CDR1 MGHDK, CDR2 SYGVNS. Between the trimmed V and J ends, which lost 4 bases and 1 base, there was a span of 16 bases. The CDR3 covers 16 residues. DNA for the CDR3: TGTGCCAGCAGTGCCCCTCGAATCAGCGAGAACACTGAAGCTTTCTTT. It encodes CASSAPRISENTEAFF. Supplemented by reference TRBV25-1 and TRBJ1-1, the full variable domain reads EADIYQTPRYLVIGTGKKITLECSQTMGHDKMYWYQQDPGMELHLIHYSYGVNSTEKGDLSSESTVSRIRTEHFPLTLESARPSHTSQYLCASSAPRISENTEAFFGQGTRLTVV.

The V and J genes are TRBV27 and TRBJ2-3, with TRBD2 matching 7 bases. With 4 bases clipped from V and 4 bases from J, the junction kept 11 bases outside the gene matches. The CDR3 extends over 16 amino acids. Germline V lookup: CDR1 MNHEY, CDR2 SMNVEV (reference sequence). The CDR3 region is CASSSLPGGRADTQYF. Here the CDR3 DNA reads TGTGCCAGCAGTTCGCTCCCGGGAGGACGCGCAGATACGCAGTATTTT.

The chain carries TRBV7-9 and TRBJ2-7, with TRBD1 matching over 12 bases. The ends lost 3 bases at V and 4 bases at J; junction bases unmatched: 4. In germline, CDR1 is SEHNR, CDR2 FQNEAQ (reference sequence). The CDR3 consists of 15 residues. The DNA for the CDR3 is TGTGCCAGCAGCTTGGGGACAGGGGGCGATTACGAGCAGTACTTC. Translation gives CASSLGTGGDYEQYF.

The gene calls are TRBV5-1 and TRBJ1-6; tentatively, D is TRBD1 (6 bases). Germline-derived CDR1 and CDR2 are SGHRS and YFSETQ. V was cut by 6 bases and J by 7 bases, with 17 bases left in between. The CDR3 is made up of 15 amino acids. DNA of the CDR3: TGCGCCAGCACCCCCGATGGGGGGGCAAATTCACCCCTCCACTTT. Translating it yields CASTPDGGANSPLHF.

The CDR3, as DNA: TGTGCCAGCAGTGATAGACTTCAGGGGCGTAGCTCTGGGGCCAACGTCCTGACTTTC. Encoded protein: CASSDRLQGRSSGANVLTF. The chain has TRBV9 and TRBJ2-6; TRBD1 is a possible D gene (6 bases). From germline, CDR1 is SGDLS and CDR2 YYNGEE. The CDR3 totals 19 residues. The V and J ends lost 5 bases and 0 bases respectively, with 21 bases between them.

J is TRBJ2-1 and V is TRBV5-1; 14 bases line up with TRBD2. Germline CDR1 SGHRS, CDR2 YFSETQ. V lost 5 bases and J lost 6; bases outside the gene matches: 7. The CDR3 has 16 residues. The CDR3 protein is CASRGTGLAGVNEQFF. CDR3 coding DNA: TGCGCCAGCAGGGGAACGGGACTAGCGGGAGTCAATGAGCAGTTCTTC.

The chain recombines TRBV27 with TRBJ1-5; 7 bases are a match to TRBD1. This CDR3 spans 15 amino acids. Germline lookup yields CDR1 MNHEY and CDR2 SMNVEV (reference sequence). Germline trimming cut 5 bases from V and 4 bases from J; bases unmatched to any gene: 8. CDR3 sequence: CASSLTGNGNQPQHF. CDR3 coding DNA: TGTGCCAGCAGTCTGACAGGGAATGGAAATCAGCCCCAGCATTTT.

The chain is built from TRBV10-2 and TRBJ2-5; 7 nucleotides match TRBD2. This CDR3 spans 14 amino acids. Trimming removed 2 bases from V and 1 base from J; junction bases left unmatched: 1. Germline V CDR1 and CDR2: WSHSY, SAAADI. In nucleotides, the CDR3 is TGCGCCAGCAGTGAGACGGGGGGCCAAGAGACCCAGTACTTC. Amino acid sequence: CASSETGGQETQYF.

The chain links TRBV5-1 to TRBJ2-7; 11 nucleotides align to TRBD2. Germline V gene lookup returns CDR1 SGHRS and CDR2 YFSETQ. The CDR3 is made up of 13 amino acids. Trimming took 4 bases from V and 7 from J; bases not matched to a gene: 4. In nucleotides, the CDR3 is TGCGCCAGCAGCCAGGGACTAGCGGAAGAGCAGTACTTC. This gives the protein CASSQGLAEEQYF.

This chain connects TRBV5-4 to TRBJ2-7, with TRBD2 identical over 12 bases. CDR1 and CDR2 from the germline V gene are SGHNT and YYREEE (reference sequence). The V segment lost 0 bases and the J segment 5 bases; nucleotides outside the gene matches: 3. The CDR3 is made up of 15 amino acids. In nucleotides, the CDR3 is TGTGCCAGCAGCTTGGCTAGCGGGAGGGCCGACGAGCAGTACTTC. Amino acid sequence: CASSLASGRADEQYF.

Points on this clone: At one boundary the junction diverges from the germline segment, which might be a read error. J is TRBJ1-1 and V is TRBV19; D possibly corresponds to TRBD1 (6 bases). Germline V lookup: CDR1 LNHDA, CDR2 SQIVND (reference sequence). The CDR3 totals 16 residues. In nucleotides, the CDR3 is TGTGCCAGTAGTCCCCTCACAGGGTACACGAACCCTGAAGCTTTCTTT. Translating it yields CASSPLTGYTNPEAFF.

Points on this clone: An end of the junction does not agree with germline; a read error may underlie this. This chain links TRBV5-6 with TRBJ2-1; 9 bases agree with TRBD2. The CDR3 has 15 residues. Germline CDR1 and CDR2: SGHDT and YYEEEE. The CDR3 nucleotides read TGTGCCAGCAGCTTGGGCGGGAGGGCCTATAATGAGCAGTTCTTC. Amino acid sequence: CASSLGGRAYNEQFF.

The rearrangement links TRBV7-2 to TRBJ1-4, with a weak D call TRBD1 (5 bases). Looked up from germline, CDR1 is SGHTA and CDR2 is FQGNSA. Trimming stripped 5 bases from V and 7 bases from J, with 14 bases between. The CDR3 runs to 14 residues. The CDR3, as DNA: TGTGCCAGCAGCCCCTACGGGGGACGTGAAAAACTGTTTTTT. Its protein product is CASSPYGGREKLFF. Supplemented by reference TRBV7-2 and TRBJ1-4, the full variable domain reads GAGVSQSPSNKVTEKGKDVELRCDPISGHTALYWYRQSLGQGLEFLIYFQGNSAPDKSGLPSDRFSAERTGGSVSTLTIQRTQQEDSAVYLCASSPYGGREKLFFGSGTQLSVL.

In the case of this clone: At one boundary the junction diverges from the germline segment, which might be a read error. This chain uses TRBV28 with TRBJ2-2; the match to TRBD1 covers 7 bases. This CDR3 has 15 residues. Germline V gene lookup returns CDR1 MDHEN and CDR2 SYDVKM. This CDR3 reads CASSPGTALTRELFF. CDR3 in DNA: TGTGCCAGCAGTCCTGGGACAGCGCTCACCAGGGAGCTGTTTTTT.

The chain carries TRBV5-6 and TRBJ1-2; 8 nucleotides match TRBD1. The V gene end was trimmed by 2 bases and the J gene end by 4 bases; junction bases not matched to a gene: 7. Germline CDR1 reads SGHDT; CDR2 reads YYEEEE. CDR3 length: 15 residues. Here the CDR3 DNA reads TGTGCCAGCAGCTTTCAGGGGGCAGAACTCTATGGCTACACCTTC. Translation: CASSFQGAELYGYTF. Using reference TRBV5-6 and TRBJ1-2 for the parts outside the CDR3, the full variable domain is DAGVTQSPTHLIKTRGQQVTLRCSPKSGHDTVSWYQQALGQGPQFIFQYYEEEERQRGNFPDRFSGHQFPNYSSELNVNALLLGDSALYLCASSFQGAELYGYTFGSGTRLTVV.

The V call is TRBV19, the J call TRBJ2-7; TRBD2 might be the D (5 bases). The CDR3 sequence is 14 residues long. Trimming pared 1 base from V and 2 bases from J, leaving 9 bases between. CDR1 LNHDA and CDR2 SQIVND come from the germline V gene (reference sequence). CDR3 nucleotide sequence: TGTGCCAGTAGTATAGGTACGGGGACCTACGAGCAGTACTTC. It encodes CASSIGTGTYEQYF.

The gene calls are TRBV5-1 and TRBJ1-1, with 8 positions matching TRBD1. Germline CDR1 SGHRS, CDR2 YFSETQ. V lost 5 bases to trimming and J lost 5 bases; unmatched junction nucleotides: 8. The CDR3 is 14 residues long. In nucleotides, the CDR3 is TGCGCCAGCAGAGAACAGGGGGTAGGAACTGAAGCTTTCTTT. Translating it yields CASREQGVGTEAFF.

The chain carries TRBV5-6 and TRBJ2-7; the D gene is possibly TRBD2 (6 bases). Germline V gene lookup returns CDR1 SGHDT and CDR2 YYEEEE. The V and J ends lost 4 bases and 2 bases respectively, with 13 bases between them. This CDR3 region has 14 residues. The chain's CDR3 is CASSQNSGPYEQYF. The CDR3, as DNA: TGTGCCAGCAGCCAGAATAGCGGCCCCTACGAGCAGTACTTC.

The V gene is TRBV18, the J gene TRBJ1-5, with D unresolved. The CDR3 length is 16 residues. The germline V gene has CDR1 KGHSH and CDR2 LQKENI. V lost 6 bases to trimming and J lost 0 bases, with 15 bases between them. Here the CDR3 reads CASSSGSPYSNQPQHF. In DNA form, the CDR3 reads TGTGCCAGCTCGTCAGGCAGTCCGTATAGCAATCAGCCCCAGCATTTT. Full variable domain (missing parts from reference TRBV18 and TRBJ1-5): NAGVMQNPRHLVRRRGQEARLRCSPMKGHSHVYWYRQLPEEGLKFMVYLQKENIIDESGMPKERFSAEFPKEGPSILRIQQVVRGDSAAYFCASSSGSPYSNQPQHFGDGTRLSIL.